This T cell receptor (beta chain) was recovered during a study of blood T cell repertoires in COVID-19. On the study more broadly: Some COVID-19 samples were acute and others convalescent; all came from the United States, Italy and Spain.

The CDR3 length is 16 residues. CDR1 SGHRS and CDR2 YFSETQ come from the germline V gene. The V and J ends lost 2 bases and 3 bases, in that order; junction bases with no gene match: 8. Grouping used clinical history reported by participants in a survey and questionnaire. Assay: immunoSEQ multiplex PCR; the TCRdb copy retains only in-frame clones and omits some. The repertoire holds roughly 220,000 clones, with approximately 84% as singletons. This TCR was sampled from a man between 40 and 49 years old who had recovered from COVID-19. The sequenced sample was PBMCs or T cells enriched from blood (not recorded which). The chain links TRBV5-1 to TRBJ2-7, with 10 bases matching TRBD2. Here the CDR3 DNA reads TGCGCCAGCAGCTTCCCGGGACTAGCGATTAACTACGAGCAGTACTTC. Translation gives CASSFPGLAINYEQYF.